This entry is about one T cell receptor beta chain. Sequencing used immunoSEQ multiplex PCR; TCRdb keeps in-frame clones, though not all of them. The sample has 60,000 or so clones, 70% to 90% seen once. This record comes from a study of OX40 agonist ivuxolimab in advanced cancers. The CDR3 is made up of 14 amino acids. Trimming stripped 0 bases from V and 5 bases from J, with 8 bases between. Germline V gene lookup returns CDR1 LGHNA and CDR2 YSLEER. The genes are TRBV4-3 and TRBJ2-1, with D hard to call. The material sequenced was CD4+ or CD8+ T cells sorted from blood, taken in a trial of the OX40 agonist ivuxolimab. This clonotype was sampled from an adult with an advanced solid tumor such as melanoma, head and neck, liver or kidney cancer. CDR3 residues: CASSQDRYDNEQFF. The DNA of the CDR3 is TGCGCCAGCAGCCAAGATCGGTATGACAATGAGCAGTTCTTC.